This T cell receptor beta chain was recovered during a study of cytomegalovirus exposure and HLA in healthy donors. On the study more broadly: From donors who were HLA-typed, an early data release held approximately 91 million unique TCRs. General study findings and limits: Investigators reported some 150 TCR beta chains as tied to cytomegalovirus. There were reportedly fewer N-insertions in an Asian-associated ancestry cluster than the roughly 670-donor mean, in a later analysis.

Germline CDR1 and CDR2: SGHRS and YFSETQ. There are 15 residues in the CDR3. With 0 bases removed from V and 2 bases from J, the gap between germline ends came to 9 bases. This clone appeared a single time. Its antigen is as yet unknown. Both 60 Vbeta primers and 13 Jbeta primers went into the PCR. Repertoires were generated with immunoSEQ multiplex PCR, while TCRdb's copy carries only in-frame clones and drops some. The sample lists some 100,000 clones, 74% occurring once. The source of this sequence is a human donor in good health. What was sequenced was PBMCs. This chain joins TRBV5-1 and TRBJ1-3; tentatively, D is TRBD1 (5 bases). The CDR3 loop is CASSLAGFAGNTIYF. CDR3 in DNA: TGCGCCAGCAGCTTGGCAGGGTTCGCTGGAAACACCATATATTTT.